What follows are 10 T cell receptor beta chains derived from one specimen sequenced in a study of shared clonotypes between healthy human individuals. The repertoire was sequenced with immunoSEQ multiplex PCR; TCRdb's copy has only in-frame clones and lacks some. The data show roughly 1,100,000 clones, with more than 65% seen just once and about 1.5% held by the top ten. Source material: memory CD4+ T cells sorted from blood. Subset specified: CD45RA-negative fraction. Receptors originate from a man aged 18 to 30 in good health.

The chain combines TRBV6-1 with TRBJ1-2; D is ambiguous. Germline V gives CDR1 MNHNS, CDR2 SASEGT. This CDR3 region has 12 residues. Trimming pared 7 bases from V and 3 bases from J, leaving 9 bases between. Here the CDR3 reads CASTSDHYGYTF. CDR3 sequence (DNA): TGTGCCAGCACCTCAGACCACTATGGCTACACCTTC.

The rearrangement joins TRBV21-1 to TRBJ2-3; TRBD2 is the table's D call and was not checked against the DNA. TRBV21-1 is marked as a pseudogene. The CDR3 is 17 amino acids. CDR3 loop: CASSKVRDSGTTDTQYF. The CDR3 nucleotides are TGTGCCAGCAGCAAAGTACGGGATAGCGGCACCACAGATACGCAGTATTTT.

The rearrangement joins TRBV2 to TRBJ2-5, with 8 bases matching TRBD2. Germline values: CDR1 SNHLY, CDR2 FYNNEI. The CDR3 contains 15 residues. The trim removed 4 bases at V and 1 base at J, leaving 5 bases unmatched. The CDR3 DNA reads TGTGCCAGCAGTGTGGACGGGAGGGCCCAAGAGACCCAGTACTTC. Its protein product is CASSVDGRAQETQYF. Using reference TRBV2 and TRBJ2-5 for the parts outside the CDR3, the full variable domain is EPEVTQTPSHQVTQMGQEVILRCVPISNHLYFYWYRQILGQKVEFLVSFYNNEISEKSEIFDDQFSVERPDGSNFTLKIRSTKLEDSAMYFCASSVDGRAQETQYFGPGTRLLVL.

The chain uses TRBV29-1 and TRBJ2-5; 7 bases are shared with TRBD1. Matching the DNA end better, TRBJ2-7 makes the J call doubtful. Germline CDR1 SQVTM, CDR2 ANQGSEA. This CDR3 region has 13 residues. CDR3 nucleotides: TGCAGCGTTGAAGGAAGACAGGGTGACGAGCAGTACTTC. This codes for CSVEGRQGDEQYF.

In this sample, this clone turned up a few times. The chain couples TRBV5-1 to TRBJ2-2; 10 bases line up with TRBD2. Looked up from germline, CDR1 is SGHRS and CDR2 is YFSETQ. Trimming took 2 bases from V and 0 from J; bases not matched to a gene: 1. This CDR3 has 16 amino acids. The CDR3 loop reads CASSFLAGANTGELFF. CDR3 coding DNA: TGCGCCAGCAGCTTCCTAGCGGGGGCGAACACCGGGGAGCTGTTTTTT. The full variable domain, with the rest looked up from reference TRBV5-1 and TRBJ2-2, is KAGVTQTPRYLIKTRGQQVTLSCSPISGHRSVSWYQQTPGQGLQFLFEYFSETQRNKGNFPGRFSGRQFSNSRSEMNVSTLELGDSALYLCASSFLAGANTGELFFGEGSRLTVL.

The J gene is TRBJ2-1, the V gene TRBV6-6, with D perhaps given as TRBD1 or TRBD2 (5 bases each). Trimming took 5 bases from V and 4 from J, leaving 18 bases between them. Germline loops: CDR1 MNHNY, CDR2 SVGAGI (reference sequence). The CDR3 contains 16 residues. The CDR3 loop is CASSPLGEYGYNEQFF. In DNA form, the CDR3 reads TGTGCCAGCAGTCCCCTGGGGGAGTATGGGTACAATGAGCAGTTCTTC.

This rearrangement joins TRBV6-5 to TRBJ2-7, with 9 bases fitting TRBD2. The CDR3 has 14 amino acids. J lost 2 bases, V lost 3 bases, and 2 bases had no gene match. The germline CDR1 and CDR2 sequences are MNHEY and SVGAGI. CDR3 region: CASSYRGRAYEQYF. In DNA form, the CDR3 reads TGTGCCAGCAGTTATCGCGGGAGGGCCTACGAGCAGTACTTC.

This clone was detected only once. The gene calls are TRBV9 and TRBJ1-4; D gene unclear. Germline lookup yields CDR1 SGDLS and CDR2 YYNGEE. With 0 bases removed from V and 7 bases from J, the gap between germline ends came to 19 bases. The CDR3 runs to 17 residues. The CDR3 here is CASSVGKSAGPSEKLFF. The CDR3 DNA is TGTGCCAGCAGCGTAGGAAAATCGGCAGGCCCGTCTGAAAAACTGTTTTTT.

This rearrangement joins TRBV7-2 to TRBJ2-7; 8 bases fit TRBD1. The germline CDR1 and CDR2 sequences are SGHTA and FQGNSA. The junction had 8 bases not matched to a gene; V was cut back by 5 bases and J by 5 bases. CDR3 length: 14 residues. Written as DNA, the CDR3 is TGTGCCAGCAGCCCGGACAGGGCGAATGACGAGCAGTACTTC. Translating gives CASSPDRANDEQYF.

The chain employs TRBV10-1 and TRBJ2-7, with D uncertain. Germline loops: CDR1 WNHNN, CDR2 SYGVQD (reference sequence). Trimming cost V 0 bases and J 2 bases, with 8 bases left between them. This CDR3 is 14 amino acids long. The DNA for the CDR3 is TGCGCCAGCAGTGAGTCAATAGGGCCCTACGAGCAGTACTTC. Amino acids: CASSESIGPYEQYF.